The 23 T cell receptor beta chains in this list originate from one sample, sequenced in a study of cytomegalovirus exposure and HLA in healthy donors. Primers for the PCR totalled 60 Vbeta and 13 Jbeta. Repertoires were generated with immunoSEQ multiplex PCR, while TCRdb's copy carries only in-frame clones and drops some. The table has under 200,000 clones, 75% seen once. Sequenced material: PBMCs. The receptors originated from a middle-aged woman in good health and CMV-seropositive.

The V and J genes are TRBV28 and TRBJ1-5; 9 nucleotides agree with TRBD1. Germline CDR1 reads MDHEN; CDR2 reads SYDVKM. The trim removed 1 base at V and 0 bases at J, leaving 4 bases unmatched. The CDR3 has 17 amino acids. The CDR3 sequence: CASSLYRGQHSNQPQHF. As DNA, the CDR3 is TGTGCCAGCAGTTTATACAGGGGGCAACATAGCAATCAGCCCCAGCATTTT.

CDR3 nucleotides: TGTGCCAGCAGCCTTGAGAAGAGCTCCTACAATGAGCAGTTCTTC. The encoded protein is CASSLEKSSYNEQFF. This chain joins TRBV7-3 and TRBJ2-1; D is undetermined. CDR1 SGHTA and CDR2 FQGTGA come from the germline V gene. V was shortened by 5 bases and J by 0 bases, with 11 bases between the two germline ends. This CDR3 region has 15 residues.

This chain links TRBV12-5 with TRBJ1-6; D remains ambiguous. CDR3 length: 16 residues. Germline V gives CDR1 LGHNT, CDR2 FRNRAP. Trimming took off 4 bases at V and 5 bases at J, with 15 bases between the two ends. The CDR3 DNA is TGTGCTAGTGGTTCCCCGGGTAGTAGTAATAATTCACCCCTCCACTTT. Translation: CASGSPGSSNNSPLHF.

This rearrangement joins TRBV28 to TRBJ1-5, with 8 bases matching TRBD1. Germline assignment: CDR1 MDHEN and CDR2 SYDVKM. The V segment lost 4 bases and the J segment 3 bases; nucleotides outside the gene matches: 8. CDR3 length: 16 residues. The CDR3 DNA follows: TGTGCCAGCAGTTGGGCCGGACAGGGTTCCAATCAGCCCCAGCATTTT. This sequence encodes CASSWAGQGSNQPQHF.

This chain connects TRBV9 to TRBJ2-1; 7 nucleotides line up with TRBD1. The V gene end was trimmed by 3 bases and the J gene end by 4 bases; junction bases not matched to a gene: 7. The CDR3 length is 15 residues. CDR1 SGDLS and CDR2 YYNGEE come from the germline V gene. Here the CDR3 DNA reads TGTGCCAGCAGCGCAGACAGGGCGGGTTACAATGAGCAGTTCTTC. Encoded protein: CASSADRAGYNEQFF.

This chain uses TRBV9 with TRBJ2-2; 11 bases are a match to TRBD1. The germline V gene has CDR1 SGDLS and CDR2 YYNGEE. The CDR3 has 16 residues. Trimming at V came to 4 bases and at J to 4 bases, leaving 6 bases not matched to a gene. This CDR3 is CASSNRTGGVTGELFF. DNA for the CDR3: TGTGCCAGCAGCAACCGGACAGGGGGCGTCACCGGGGAGCTGTTTTTT.

The CDR3 DNA sequence: TGTGCCAGCAGTCTAGCGGGAGCCCTCAATGAGCAGTTCTTC. The encoded protein is CASSLAGALNEQFF. The genes are TRBV7-9 and TRBJ2-1, with 10 bases lining up with TRBD2. The CDR3 covers 14 residues. Germline V lookup: CDR1 SEHNR, CDR2 FQNEAQ (reference sequence). Trimming took 6 bases from V and 6 from J; bases not matched to a gene: 5.

V gene TRBV15 combines with J gene TRBJ1-2, with D perhaps matching TRBD1 (6 bases). The V gene lost 4 bases and the J gene lost 3 bases, with 15 bases spanning the gap. This CDR3 has 15 amino acids. Germline loops: CDR1 LNHNV, CDR2 YYDKDF (reference sequence). The CDR3 nucleotides are TGTGCCACCAGCAAAGGGGGAGGGGCGGACTATGGCTACACCTTC. Its protein is CATSKGGGADYGYTF.

The chain couples TRBV7-9 to TRBJ2-1; 8 nucleotides agree with TRBD2. CDR1 SEHNR and CDR2 FQNEAQ come from the germline V gene (reference sequence). Trimming took 3 bases from V and 2 from J; bases not matched to a gene: 3. This CDR3 has 15 residues. CDR3: CASSLGSGTYNEQFF. For the CDR3, the DNA is TGTGCCAGCAGCTTGGGTAGCGGGACCTACAATGAGCAGTTCTTC.

The rearrangement joins TRBV2 to TRBJ1-1; TRBD1 aligns across 7 bases. This CDR3 is built from 15 residues. The germline V gene has CDR1 SNHLY and CDR2 FYNNEI. V lost 5 bases and J lost 1; bases outside the gene matches: 7. This CDR3 is CASSNRRQGNTEAFF. In DNA, the CDR3 is TGTGCCAGCAGTAACAGAAGACAGGGGAACACTGAAGCTTTCTTT.

This chain uses TRBV28 with TRBJ1-2, with D possibly TRBD1 on 6 matching bases. The CDR3 runs to 15 residues. Germline lookup yields CDR1 MDHEN and CDR2 SYDVKM. Trimming left V 4 bases short and J 4 bases short, with 16 bases between. This CDR3 is CASSSPIGGRYGYTF. Written as DNA, the CDR3 is TGTGCCAGCAGTTCTCCAATTGGGGGCCGCTATGGCTACACCTTC.

This clone showed up just once. The chain couples TRBV6-5 to TRBJ2-1, with D perhaps TRBD1 (6 bases). CDR1 MNHEY and CDR2 SVGAGI come from the germline V gene. CDR3 length: 14 residues. V was trimmed by 2 bases and J by 8 bases, leaving 13 bases between them. The CDR3 sequence: CASSYRRGGHEQFF. CDR3 coding DNA: TGTGCCAGCAGTTACAGGAGAGGGGGACATGAGCAGTTCTTC.

This clone was seen only a few times. This chain connects TRBV9 to TRBJ1-6; TRBD1 matches 9 bases. Trimming cost V 2 bases and J 7 bases; bases outside gene matches: 7. Germline V lookup: CDR1 SGDLS, CDR2 YYNGEE. The CDR3 runs 16 residues. In DNA form, the CDR3 reads TGTGCCAGCAGCGTCCAGCCGACAGGGGGAAATTCACCCCTCCACTTT. Protein product: CASSVQPTGGNSPLHF.

This chain connects TRBV5-1 to TRBJ2-5; TRBD1 aligns across 9 bases. The CDR3 is 15 amino acids. The V segment lost 4 bases and the J segment 1 base; nucleotides outside the gene matches: 5. Germline loops: CDR1 SGHRS, CDR2 YFSETQ. The CDR3, as DNA: TGCGCCAGCAGCCCTGGACAGGGGCCCCAAGAGACCCAGTACTTC. This gives the protein CASSPGQGPQETQYF.

In this sample, this clone turned up many times. The rearrangement links TRBV6-6 to TRBJ1-1; no definite D call. V lost 5 bases and J 0 bases, leaving 7 bases between the germline ends. The CDR3 is 13 amino acids. CDR1 MNHNY and CDR2 SVGAGI come from the germline V gene (reference sequence). CDR3 DNA: TGTGCCAGCAGTCTTGGCATGAACACTGAAGCTTTCTTT. As protein: CASSLGMNTEAFF.

The chain joins TRBV7-2 to TRBJ2-3; 8 bases agree with TRBD2. CDR3 size: 16 residues. J lost 5 bases, V lost 5 bases, and 12 bases had no gene match. Germline assignment: CDR1 SGHTA and CDR2 FQGNSA. CDR3 in amino acids: CASSPGTRAPGDTQYF. CDR3 coding DNA: TGTGCCAGCAGCCCCGGGACTAGGGCCCCCGGAGATACGCAGTATTTT.

V is TRBV7-2 and J is TRBJ2-4; 8 bases are shared with TRBD2. V shed 4 bases, J shed 2 bases, and the junction held 10 bases outside the gene matches. Germline V lookup: CDR1 SGHTA, CDR2 FQGNSA. The CDR3 length is 17 residues. In nucleotides, the CDR3 is TGTGCCAGCAGCTCCCCAGGGGTAGCGGGATCCAAAAACATTCAGTACTTC. Encoded protein: CASSSPGVAGSKNIQYF.

This chain joins TRBV29-1 and TRBJ2-1; D is possibly TRBD1 (5 bases). V lost 7 bases to trimming and J lost 3 bases, with 7 bases between them. The CDR3 spans 11 residues. Germline CDR1 SQVTM, CDR2 ANQGSEA. CDR3 DNA: TGCAGCGGTGACAGCTACAATGAGCAGTTCTTC. It codes for CSGDSYNEQFF.

CDR3 protein: CASIISGVSNQPQHF. DNA for the CDR3: TGTGCCAGCATTATCAGCGGGGTTAGCAATCAGCCCCAGCATTTT. V gene TRBV6-1 combines with J gene TRBJ1-5; D unresolved. Germline lookup yields CDR1 MNHNS and CDR2 SASEGT. CDR3 length: 15 residues. The V gene lost 7 bases and the J gene lost 0 bases, with 13 bases spanning the gap.

This clone was seen a single time. V is TRBV28 and J is TRBJ2-7, with 8 bases that match TRBD1. The length of the CDR3 is 13 residues. The J segment lost 12 bases and the V segment lost 7 bases, leaving 14 bases of the junction unmatched. Germline CDR1 reads MDHEN; CDR2 reads SYDVKM. The CDR3 bases are TGTGCCAGCATCGGGACAGGCCCCCGTCATGCGTACTTC. Its translation is CASIGTGPRHAYF.

J is TRBJ2-1 and V is TRBV6-6; 10 nucleotides align to TRBD1. Per the germline V gene, CDR1 is MNHNY and CDR2 is SVGAGI (reference sequence). CDR3 size: 15 residues. J gave up 9 bases and V 6 bases, and 11 bases lay outside the gene matches. The CDR3 is CASRLSGQGSSEQFF. The CDR3 bases are TGTGCCAGCAGATTATCGGGACAGGGGTCAAGTGAGCAGTTCTTC.

V and J are TRBV29-1 and TRBJ2-7, with TRBD1 matching over 8 bases. This CDR3 spans 15 amino acids. CDR1 is SQVTM and CDR2 is ANQGSEA in the germline V gene. V shed 3 bases and J 1 base; nucleotides not matched to a gene: 8. As DNA, the CDR3 is TGCAGCGTTGACATCAGGACAGGGCTTTCCTACGAGCAGTACTTC. Amino acids: CSVDIRTGLSYEQYF.

The chain employs TRBV28 and TRBJ2-5; TRBD2 aligns across 11 bases. V was clipped by 2 bases and J by 0 bases; unmatched bases: 5. CDR1 and CDR2 from the germline V gene are MDHEN and SYDVKM. The CDR3 loop spans 17 amino acids. Here the CDR3 reads CASSLQTTSGNQETQYF. CDR3 nucleotide sequence: TGTGCCAGCAGTTTACAAACGACTAGCGGGAACCAAGAGACCCAGTACTTC.